These T cell receptor beta chains were read from a single sample in a study of shared clonotypes between healthy human individuals. TCRdb keeps only in-frame clones here, not all; method: immunoSEQ multiplex PCR. The table includes about 680,000 clones, less than 80% detected once. Sequencing was performed on memory CD4+ T cells sorted from blood. Receptors originate from a woman under 40 in good health. The CDR3 runs from the conserved cysteine through the conserved F or W. A D gene is named only where the DNA matches it firmly. Clone sizes are given selectively: once, few, many, or a class where the clone is expanded.

j_gene: TRBJ2-6
v_gene: TRBV19
abundance: few
d_gene: .
CDR3nt: TGTGCCAGTAGTATAATTGGCGGGGCGGGGGCCAACGTCCTGACTTTC
CDR3aa: CASSIIGGAGANVLTF

j_gene: TRBJ1-5
v_gene: TRBV18
abundance: .
d_gene: .
CDR3nt: TGTGCCAGCTCAATAGAACAGGTGTCCAATCAGCCCCAGCATTTT
CDR3aa: CASSIEQVSNQPQHF

j_gene: TRBJ2-3
v_gene: TRBV7-9
abundance: .
d_gene: .
CDR3nt: TGTGCCAGCAGCTCCGGCACAGATACGCAGTATTTT
CDR3aa: CASSSGTDTQYF

j_gene: TRBJ2-7
v_gene: TRBV9
abundance: .
d_gene: TRBD1
CDR3nt: TGTGCCAGCAGCCCCGGGACAGGGGGGCGGTACGAGCAGTACTTC
CDR3aa: CASSPGTGGRYEQYF

j_gene: TRBJ2-2
v_gene: TRBV27
abundance: .
d_gene: .
CDR3nt: TGTGCCAGCAGTTCACGACAGACATTTGACTCCGGGGAGCTGTTTTTT
CDR3aa: CASSSRQTFDSGELFF

j_gene: TRBJ2-2
v_gene: TRBV28
abundance: .
d_gene: .
CDR3nt: TGTGCCAGCACTTCAAGGAACAGGGTAAACGGGGAGCTGTTTTTT
CDR3aa: CASTSRNRVNGELFF

j_gene: TRBJ2-2
v_gene: TRBV11-2
abundance: few
d_gene: .
CDR3nt: TGTGCCAGCAGCCCGAGGGCAAACACCGGGGAGCTGTTTTTT
CDR3aa: CASSPRANTGELFF

j_gene: TRBJ2-5
v_gene: TRBV19
abundance: once
d_gene: TRBD1
CDR3nt: TGTGCCAGTAGTCACGGGACAGGGGAAATGTCGGAGACCCAGTACTTC
CDR3aa: CASSHGTGEMSETQYF

j_gene: TRBJ2-3
v_gene: TRBV7-9
abundance: .
d_gene: .
CDR3nt: TGTGCCAGCAGCTTATTCGGCAGAGACACAGATACGCAGTATTTT
CDR3aa: CASSLFGRDTDTQYF

j_gene: TRBJ2-3
v_gene: TRBV9
abundance: .
d_gene: .
CDR3nt: TGTGCCAGCAGCACGTCGGGAGATACGCAGTATTTT
CDR3aa: CASSTSGDTQYF

j_gene: TRBJ2-7
v_gene: TRBV28
abundance: .
d_gene: TRBD1
CDR3nt: TGTGCCAGCAATAGGGGGACAGGGCCCTACGAGCAGTACTTC
CDR3aa: CASNRGTGPYEQYF

j_gene: TRBJ1-2
v_gene: TRBV27
abundance: .
d_gene: .
CDR3nt: TGTGCCAGCAGTTTAGGGACAACCTTCGGCTACACCTTC
CDR3aa: CASSLGTTFGYTF

j_gene: TRBJ1-2
v_gene: TRBV19
abundance: .
d_gene: .
CDR3nt: TGTGCCAGTAGAGGACAGTCTATCTATGGCTACACCTTC
CDR3aa: CASRGQSIYGYTF

j_gene: TRBJ2-3
v_gene: TRBV28
abundance: .
d_gene: TRBD2
CDR3nt: TGTGCCAGCAAACCTAGCGGGAGCACAGATACGCAGTATTTT
CDR3aa: CASKPSGSTDTQYF

j_gene: TRBJ2-3
v_gene: TRBV6-1
abundance: .
d_gene: .
CDR3nt: TGTGCCAGCAGTCCCATTCGGGCCCCCACAGATACGCAGTATTTT
CDR3aa: CASSPIRAPTDTQYF

j_gene: TRBJ2-3
v_gene: TRBV18
abundance: .
d_gene: .
CDR3nt: TGTGCCAGCTCACCAGTTGTCGGACCAGATACGCAGTATTTT
CDR3aa: CASSPVVGPDTQYF

j_gene: TRBJ2-4
v_gene: TRBV4-1
abundance: .
d_gene: .
CDR3nt: TGCGCCAGCAGCCAAGATCGAAGCGGGATTCAGTACTTC
CDR3aa: CASSQDRSGIQYF

j_gene: TRBJ2-7
v_gene: TRBV28
abundance: .
d_gene: .
CDR3nt: TGTGCCAGCAGTACAGGGATCTACGAGCAGTACTTC
CDR3aa: CASSTGIYEQYF

j_gene: TRBJ2-1
v_gene: TRBV28
abundance: .
d_gene: TRBD2
CDR3nt: TGTGCCAGCAGTGGGCGGGAGGGCCTCAATGAGCAGTTCTTC
CDR3aa: CASSGREGLNEQFF

j_gene: TRBJ1-1
v_gene: TRBV25-1
abundance: .
d_gene: .
CDR3nt: TGTGCCAGCAGTGCCCGTGGGAGGGGGGAAACTGAAGCTTTCTTT
CDR3aa: CASSARGRGETEAFF

j_gene: TRBJ2-7
v_gene: TRBV5-4
abundance: .
d_gene: TRBD1
CDR3nt: TGTGCCAGCAGCCTGGGGACAGACTACGAGCAGTACTTC
CDR3aa: CASSLGTDYEQYF

j_gene: TRBJ2-7
v_gene: TRBV6-1
abundance: once
d_gene: .
CDR3nt: TGTGCCAGCAGTGAAAGAGGACACCCGTCGGTCGAGCAGTACTTC
CDR3aa: CASSERGHPSVEQYF

j_gene: TRBJ1-4
v_gene: TRBV30
abundance: .
d_gene: .
CDR3nt: TGTGCCTGGAGTGTACCAAGGGACCGAGAAAAACTGTTTTTT
CDR3aa: CAWSVPRDREKLFF

j_gene: TRBJ1-3
v_gene: TRBV11-2
abundance: .
d_gene: .
CDR3nt: TGTGCCAGCAGTCTCGGACAGACTCTTCTCTTCTCTGGAAACACCATATATTTT
CDR3aa: CASSLGQTLLFSGNTIYF

j_gene: TRBJ2-2
v_gene: TRBV5-1
abundance: .
d_gene: .
CDR3nt: TGCGCCAGCAGCTTGCAGACGGGGCCGAACACCGGGGAGCTGTTTTTT
CDR3aa: CASSLQTGPNTGELFF

j_gene: TRBJ2-7
v_gene: TRBV11-2
abundance: .
d_gene: .
CDR3nt: TGTGCCAGCAGCCCCAACCGGGACCTCTACGAGCAGTACTTC
CDR3aa: CASSPNRDLYEQYF

j_gene: TRBJ2-3
v_gene: TRBV11-1
abundance: few
d_gene: .
CDR3nt: TGTGCCAGCAGCTTAACCGGGACAACTAGCACAGATACGCAGTATTTT
CDR3aa: CASSLTGTTSTDTQYF

j_gene: TRBJ2-5
v_gene: TRBV28
abundance: .
d_gene: .
CDR3nt: TGTGCCAGCAGTTGGGGGCGCGAGACCCAGTACTTC
CDR3aa: CASSWGRETQYF

j_gene: TRBJ2-1
v_gene: TRBV2
abundance: .
d_gene: .
CDR3nt: TGTGCCAGCAGTGAACTATCTGCCGGCTCCTACAATGAGCAGTTCTTC
CDR3aa: CASSELSAGSYNEQFF

j_gene: TRBJ2-3
v_gene: TRBV5-1
abundance: .
d_gene: TRBD1
CDR3nt: TGCGCCAGCAGCGTGGGACAGGGCCCTAGCACAGATACGCAGTATTTT
CDR3aa: CASSVGQGPSTDTQYF

j_gene: TRBJ2-3
v_gene: TRBV4-1
abundance: .
d_gene: TRBD2
CDR3nt: TGCGCCAGCAGCCAAGGTGGACTAGCAGCAGATACGCAGTATTTT
CDR3aa: CASSQGGLAADTQYF

j_gene: TRBJ2-7
v_gene: TRBV6-1
abundance: .
d_gene: .
CDR3nt: TGTGCCAGCACACTAGCAGTCTACGAGCAGTACTTC
CDR3aa: CASTLAVYEQYF

j_gene: TRBJ2-3
v_gene: TRBV19
abundance: .
d_gene: .
CDR3nt: TGTGCCAGTTCACGGACTCCAAGCACAGATACGCAGTATTTT
CDR3aa: CASSRTPSTDTQYF

j_gene: TRBJ1-5
v_gene: TRBV19
abundance: .
d_gene: .
CDR3nt: TGTGCCAGTAGTATTCAAGGGGATCAGCCCCAGCATTTT
CDR3aa: CASSIQGDQPQHF

j_gene: TRBJ2-3
v_gene: TRBV19
abundance: .
d_gene: TRBD2
CDR3nt: TGTGCCAGTAGTTCAAGCGGGAGGGCCGCAGATACGCAGTATTTT
CDR3aa: CASSSSGRAADTQYF

j_gene: TRBJ1-4
v_gene: TRBV11-2
abundance: .
d_gene: TRBD1
CDR3nt: TGTGCCAGCAGCTCCGGGACAGGGCCTTCTCTATACGAAAAACTGTTTTTT
CDR3aa: CASSSGTGPSLYEKLFF

j_gene: TRBJ1-2
v_gene: TRBV28
abundance: .
d_gene: TRBD1
CDR3nt: TGTGCCAGCAGTTTGACAGGGCCGGCTAACTATGGCTACACCTTC
CDR3aa: CASSLTGPANYGYTF

j_gene: TRBJ2-1
v_gene: TRBV7-8
abundance: .
d_gene: .
CDR3nt: TGTGCCAGCAGCCCCCCTAGGGCTTATGAGCAGTTCTTC
CDR3aa: CASSPPRAYEQFF

j_gene: TRBJ1-1
v_gene: TRBV11-3
abundance: .
d_gene: .
CDR3nt: TGTGCCAGCAGCTTTCAAGGGTCCCGGACTGAAGCTTTCTTT
CDR3aa: CASSFQGSRTEAFF

j_gene: TRBJ2-7
v_gene: TRBV7-9
abundance: .
d_gene: TRBD2
CDR3nt: TGTGCCAGCAGCTTAAGGACCGCGGGTAGCGGGAACCCCTCCTACGAGCAGTACTTC
CDR3aa: CASSLRTAGSGNPSYEQYF

j_gene: TRBJ1-5
v_gene: TRBV6-4
abundance: many
d_gene: TRBD1
CDR3nt: TGTGCCAGCAGTGACTCGACAGGGGGCAATCAGCCCCAGCATTTT
CDR3aa: CASSDSTGGNQPQHF

j_gene: TRBJ2-7
v_gene: TRBV6-1
abundance: .
d_gene: TRBD1
CDR3nt: TGTGCCAGCAGTGAGGACAGGGAAGGCGAGCAGTACTTC
CDR3aa: CASSEDREGEQYF

j_gene: TRBJ1-5
v_gene: TRBV28
abundance: .
d_gene: .
CDR3nt: TGTGCCAGCAGTTTCAGGGCCTCTGGTGTGCCCCAGCATTTT
CDR3aa: CASSFRASGVPQHF

j_gene: TRBJ2-7
v_gene: TRBV7-6
abundance: .
d_gene: .
CDR3nt: TGTGCCAGCGTATTGGGGTCGGGGGTCTACGAGCAGTACTTC
CDR3aa: CASVLGSGVYEQYF

j_gene: TRBJ2-7
v_gene: TRBV6-5
abundance: .
d_gene: .
CDR3nt: TGTGCCAGCAGTTACGAACCGGCCCTCTTAGGGGAGCAGTACTTC
CDR3aa: CASSYEPALLGEQYF

j_gene: TRBJ2-1
v_gene: TRBV9
abundance: once
d_gene: .
CDR3nt: TGTGCCAGCAGCGTGCGGCATGACAATGAGCAGTTCTTC
CDR3aa: CASSVRHDNEQFF